The 22 T cell receptor beta chains below all came from one sample that was sequenced in a study of cytomegalovirus exposure and HLA in healthy donors. It was with 60 Vbeta and 13 Jbeta primers that the PCR ran. The method was immunoSEQ multiplex PCR; TCRdb's version includes in-frame clones alone and lacks a portion of them. The sample carries more than 80,000 clones, roughly 80% recorded once. Sequencing was done on a sample of PBMCs. The receptors come from a man between 60 and 70 years old in good health and CMV-seronegative.

This clone has more than one count but fewer than ten. This chain connects TRBV28 to TRBJ1-5, with TRBD1 matching over 11 bases. CDR3 length: 15 residues. The germline V gene has CDR1 MDHEN and CDR2 SYDVKM. Trimming removed 5 bases from V and 6 bases from J; junction bases left unmatched: 6. CDR3 sequence: CASSIPGQGVQPQHF. The DNA of the CDR3 is TGTGCCAGCAGTATCCCGGGACAGGGGGTTCAGCCCCAGCATTTT.

V usage is TRBV6-5 and J usage is TRBJ1-6; D possibly corresponds to TRBD1 (5 bases). Per germline, CDR1 MNHEY and CDR2 SVGAGI. This CDR3 has 14 residues. V lost 7 bases to trimming and J lost 9 bases, with 16 bases between them. CDR3 in amino acids: CASTRGGSFSPLHF. The CDR3 nucleotides are TGTGCCAGCACACGGGGGGGTTCGTTTTCACCCCTCCACTTT.

V usage is TRBV4-3 and J usage is TRBJ2-3; 9 positions agree with TRBD2. Germline CDR1 and CDR2: LGHNA and YSLEER. The V and J ends lost 1 base and 0 bases, in that order; junction bases with no gene match: 8. This CDR3 is 18 amino acids long. Here the CDR3 DNA reads TGCGCCAGCAGCCAAGGACAGACTAGCGGAGGTAGCACAGATACGCAGTATTTT. This encodes CASSQGQTSGGSTDTQYF.

This clone was seen a handful of times. The genes are TRBV7-3 and TRBJ1-4; D possibly corresponds to TRBD1 (5 bases). Trimming cost V 2 bases and J 1 base, with 5 bases left between them. The CDR3 runs 14 residues. CDR1 and CDR2 from the germline V gene are SGHTA and FQGTGA. The CDR3 sequence: CASSLDRTNEKLFF. For the CDR3, the DNA is TGTGCCAGCAGCTTAGACAGAACTAATGAAAAACTGTTTTTT. Using reference TRBV7-3 and TRBJ1-4 for the parts outside the CDR3, the full variable domain is GAGVSQTPSNKVTEKGKYVELRCDPISGHTALYWYRQSLGQGPEFLIYFQGTGAADDSGLPNDRFFAVRPEGSVSTLKIQRTERGDSAVYLCASSLDRTNEKLFFGSGTQLSVL.

The chain is built from TRBV14 and TRBJ2-7; 7 bases are a match to TRBD2. From germline, CDR1 is SGHDN and CDR2 FVKESK. CDR3 length: 13 amino acids. V lost 5 bases and J lost 2; bases outside the gene matches: 3. The DNA for the CDR3 is TGTGCCAGCAGCAGTCGGGGGGCCTACGAGCAGTACGTC. It is translated as CASSSRGAYEQYV.

The CDR3 here is CASSVETAGGGETQYF. CDR3 sequence (DNA): TGTGCCAGCAGCGTAGAAACGGCAGGGGGCGGGGAGACCCAGTACTTC. The V gene is TRBV9, the J gene TRBJ2-5, with 8 bases matching TRBD1. The germline V gene has CDR1 SGDLS and CDR2 YYNGEE. This CDR3 has 16 amino acids. V gave up 0 bases and J gave up 5 bases; unmatched junction bases: 9.

The rearrangement joins TRBV5-1 to TRBJ1-6, with D possibly matching TRBD1 (5 bases). Germline CDR1 is SGHRS and CDR2 is YFSETQ. The CDR3 totals 17 residues. V was cut by 4 bases and J by 7 bases, with 21 bases left in between. The CDR3 reads CASSGGGRGAGNSPLHF. The CDR3, as DNA: TGCGCCAGCAGCGGCGGGGGACGGGGCGCCGGGAATTCACCCCTCCACTTT.

This clone was counted between two and nine times. J is TRBJ1-3 and V is TRBV28; 7 nucleotides line up with TRBD1. The CDR3 has 16 amino acids. Germline CDR1 MDHEN, CDR2 SYDVKM. V was clipped by 5 bases and J by 0 bases; unmatched bases: 7. The CDR3 is CASSTGQVSSGNTIYF. CDR3 DNA sequence: TGTGCCAGCAGTACAGGACAGGTGTCCTCTGGAAACACCATATATTTT.

V gene TRBV4-2 combines with J gene TRBJ1-2, with 7 bases lining up with TRBD1. The V gene's germline CDR1 is LGHNA and CDR2 YNFKEQ. The CDR3 loop spans 16 amino acids. V lost 4 bases, J lost 1 base, and 9 bases stayed unmatched. The DNA of the CDR3 is TGTGCCAGCAGCCCTACCGGGACAGTCCGTAACTATGGCTACACCTTC. Protein: CASSPTGTVRNYGYTF.

The chain couples TRBV14 to TRBJ2-7; TRBD1 might be the D (6 bases). Germline CDR1 SGHDN, CDR2 FVKESK. V was cut by 4 bases and J by 2 bases, with 12 bases left in between. CDR3 length equals 14 residues. The DNA for the CDR3 is TGTGCCAGCAGCCCGGACAGACCTCCCTACGAGCAGTACTTC. Protein sequence: CASSPDRPPYEQYF.

This clone has a handful of counts. The V call is TRBV30, the J call TRBJ1-5; 7 bases map to TRBD1. Germline loops: CDR1 GTSNPN, CDR2 SVGIG (reference sequence). The junction had 5 bases not matched to a gene; V was cut back by 0 bases and J by 3 bases. The CDR3 contains 15 residues. CDR3 loop: CAWSVGTVINQPQHF. The CDR3 DNA is TGTGCCTGGAGTGTAGGGACAGTAATCAATCAGCCCCAGCATTTT.

The V call is TRBV5-1, the J call TRBJ2-1; TRBD2 aligns across 10 bases. Unmatched junction bases numbered 5, after V lost 1 base and J lost 4 bases. The CDR3 extends over 16 amino acids. Germline V CDR1 and CDR2: SGHRS, YFSETQ. Written as DNA, the CDR3 is TGCGCCAGCAGCTTGTATGAGCGGGGGGGGTACAATGAGCAGTTCTTC. Amino acids: CASSLYERGGYNEQFF.

Note on this clone: Other DNA sequences in the sample encode the same CDR3. This sequence joins TRBV7-2 and TRBJ2-2; 7 nucleotides align to TRBD2. The CDR3 covers 14 residues. Germline CDR1 SGHTA, CDR2 FQGNSA. J was trimmed by 5 bases and V by 0 bases; bases with no gene match: 0. The CDR3 DNA sequence: TGTGCCAGCAGCTTAGCGGGGGGGACCGGGGAGCTGTTTTTT. Translation: CASSLAGGTGELFF.

This clone was seen a single time. This rearrangement joins TRBV6-6 to TRBJ1-4; 7 bases agree with TRBD1. CDR1 and CDR2 from the germline V gene are MNHNY and SVGAGI (reference sequence). This CDR3 contains 16 residues. V shed 5 bases, J shed 8 bases, and the junction held 14 bases outside the gene matches. CDR3 in amino acids: CASSTGITGVGEKLFF. The CDR3 bases are TGTGCCAGCAGTACTGGAATAACAGGGGTAGGAGAAAAACTGTTTTTT.

V gene TRBV6-5 combines with J gene TRBJ1-4, with D perhaps matching TRBD1 (6 bases). Germline lookup yields CDR1 MNHEY and CDR2 SVGAGI. The germline V and J ends were trimmed by 5 bases and 7 bases, with 17 bases remaining between them. This CDR3 spans 15 amino acids. The chain's CDR3 is CASSRGARSAEKLFF. In nucleotides, the CDR3 is TGTGCCAGCAGTCGGGGGGCTCGGTCAGCTGAAAAACTGTTTTTT.

This clone was found once. The chain couples TRBV28 to TRBJ2-2; TRBD2 agrees at 15 bases. CDR1 MDHEN and CDR2 SYDVKM come from the germline V gene. CDR3 length: 18 amino acids. Trimming cost V 4 bases and J 5 bases; bases outside gene matches: 8. This chain's CDR3 is CASSSPGLAGGNTGELFF. The CDR3 DNA sequence: TGTGCCAGCAGTTCTCCTGGACTAGCGGGGGGGAATACCGGGGAGCTGTTTTTT. Full variable domain (missing parts from reference TRBV28 and TRBJ2-2): DVKVTQSSRYLVKRTGEKVFLECVQDMDHENMFWYRQDPGLGLRLIYFSYDVKMKEKGDIPEGYSVSREKKERFSLILESASTNQTSMYLCASSSPGLAGGNTGELFFGEGSRLTVL.

This clone was seen only once. This chain connects TRBV19 to TRBJ1-5; 8 bases agree with TRBD1. CDR1 and CDR2 (germline): LNHDA, SQIVND (reference sequence). The CDR3 is 14 residues long. V trimming: 6 bases; J trimming: 6 bases; junction bases outside the gene matches: 7. CDR3 region: CASRHRGSGQPQHF. The CDR3 coding sequence is TGTGCCAGTAGGCACAGGGGGTCCGGTCAGCCCCAGCATTTT.

The gene calls are TRBV28 and TRBJ2-7; perhaps TRBD1 as D (5 bases). Germline values: CDR1 MDHEN, CDR2 SYDVKM. The CDR3 is 14 residues long. Trimming stripped 2 bases from V and 1 base from J, with 9 bases between. The CDR3 DNA reads as TGTGCCAGCAGTTTAGGAGACAGTTCCTACGAGCAGTACGTC. It is translated as CASSLGDSSYEQYV.

The chain uses TRBV6-5 and TRBJ2-7, with 8 bases identical to TRBD2. There are 15 residues in the CDR3. Germline V gene lookup returns CDR1 MNHEY and CDR2 SVGAGI. Unmatched junction bases numbered 9, after V lost 6 bases and J lost 2 bases. Written as DNA, the CDR3 is TGTGCCAGCAGACGCGATCTTAGCGGGGCCTACGAGCAGTACTTC. It encodes CASRRDLSGAYEQYF.

The chain carries TRBV6-6 and TRBJ1-2; 10 bases fit TRBD1. J was trimmed by 8 bases and V by 7 bases; bases with no gene match: 7. CDR1 and CDR2 from the germline V gene are MNHNY and SVGAGI (reference sequence). The CDR3 covers 13 residues. The CDR3 nucleotides read TGTGCCAGCACCCTGGACAGGGGGTTAGGCTACACCTTC. It specifies CASTLDRGLGYTF.

V and J are TRBV7-2 and TRBJ2-3; 7 bases map to TRBD2. The germline V gene encodes CDR1 SGHTA and CDR2 FQGNSA. The V and J ends lost 6 bases and 12 bases, in that order; junction bases with no gene match: 15. The CDR3 loop spans 14 amino acids. The DNA for the CDR3 is TGTGCCAGCAGGTCTGCGGGGGTACAAGTTGCACAGTATTTT. Its translation is CASRSAGVQVAQYF.

There are a few counts of this clone. The rearrangement links TRBV30 to TRBJ1-2, with TRBD1 matching 7 bases. CDR1 is GTSNPN, CDR2 SVGIG, per germline (reference sequence). J gave up 7 bases and V 8 bases, and 10 bases lay outside the gene matches. This CDR3 is 12 amino acids long. The DNA for the CDR3 is TGTGCCCGGACCACAGGGGCGGTTGGCTACACCTTC. This gives the protein CARTTGAVGYTF.